This paragraph reports one T cell receptor (beta chain). By how much of the sample it makes up, this clone is medium-sized (0.01 to 0.1%). Its antigen is not yet known. No base quality information exists; no much larger clone differs at one position. Preparation of the library involved the immunoSEQ multiplex PCR assay. DNA was isolated using Qiagen DNeasy or QIAamp micro DNA kits, and TCRB was sequenced using the Adaptive Biotechnology human TCRB sequencing kit. An Illumina MiSeq was used to sequence the TCRB libraries. The study's own analysis went as follows. TCRB sequence data were analyzed using the kit provider's software, and tumor enrichment of clonotype templates was assessed with Fisher's exact test. This immuneACCESS table, as held by TCRdb, lists in-frame sequences with V and J called but not all clones. Of the missing ones, under half trace to an unresolved V gene in checked studies; the others have no known cause. Clonal size and the V and J genes are those of that table, whereas D and trimming came from the DNA. This sample has under 6,000 clones in its table, and about 74% of those were observed once. Roughly 15% of the sample rests with the top ten.

This record comes from a study of CD4 T cells in lung cancer (dated by TCRdb to about 2019). For the study in its entirety: The study screened blood T cells of NSCLC patients for responses to candidate mutation-encoded neoepitopes and isolated neoantigen-specific CD4+ T-cell clones and TCRs. Treatments the patients had received before donating blood included platinum chemotherapy, and some of the patients were given nivolumab or pembrolizumab. The frequency of neoantigen-specific clonotypes in tumor resections, non-adjacent lung and cultured T-cell products was followed using TCRB deep sequencing. Several patients undergoing curative-intent resections for stage I-III non-small cell lung cancer provided the tumor and non-adjacent lung tissue. The patients who underwent resection had lung adenocarcinoma or squamous cell carcinoma, were aged 60 to 69 when blood was donated, and were mostly former smokers.

The junction carries 19 bases between V and J, which are trimmed by 10 bases and 4 bases respectively. Per the germline V gene (reference sequence), LNHDA is the CDR1 and SQIVND is the CDR2. The CDR3 goes from the cysteine to the phenylalanine over 14 residues. The entry retains the CDR3 DNA only, 42 bases that are in frame from base 1. Here is what the overall study found, with its caveats: Some blood-derived responses might reflect in vitro priming of naive T cells or cross-reactivity rather than memory responses to the cancer.

The receptor was derived from a man aged 60 to 75 with non-small cell lung cancer. The rearrangement combines TRBV19 with TRBJ1-1; too little of a D gene remains to name it. Source material: lung tumor tissue. The CDR3 region: CAITRGRPATEAFF. DNA sequence: TGTGCCATCACTCGGGGTAGGCCGGCCACTGAAGCTTTCTTT.